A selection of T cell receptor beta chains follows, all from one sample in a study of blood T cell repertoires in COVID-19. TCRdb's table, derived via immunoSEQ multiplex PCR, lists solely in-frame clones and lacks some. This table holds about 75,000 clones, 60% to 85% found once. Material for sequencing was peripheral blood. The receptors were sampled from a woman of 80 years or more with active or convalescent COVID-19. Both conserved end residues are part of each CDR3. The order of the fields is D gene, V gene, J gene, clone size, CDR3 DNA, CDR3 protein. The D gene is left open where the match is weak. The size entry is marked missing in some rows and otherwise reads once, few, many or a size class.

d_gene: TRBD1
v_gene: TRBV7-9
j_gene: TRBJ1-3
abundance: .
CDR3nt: TGTGCCAGCAGCTATAGCGGCGGGACAGGGACTGGAAACACCATATATTTT
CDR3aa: CASSYSGGTGTGNTIYF

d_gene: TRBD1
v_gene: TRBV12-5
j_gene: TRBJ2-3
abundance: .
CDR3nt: TGTGCTAGTGGATCGACAGGGGCAGATACGCAGTATTTT
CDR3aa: CASGSTGADTQYF

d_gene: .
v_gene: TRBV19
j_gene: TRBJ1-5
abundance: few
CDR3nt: TGTGCCAGTTGGGACGGCGGGGGGCCCCAGCATTTT
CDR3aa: CASWDGGGPQHF

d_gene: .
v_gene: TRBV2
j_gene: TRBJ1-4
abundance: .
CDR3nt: TGTGCCAGCAGGGCCACAGGGACAACTAATGAAAAACTGTTTTTT
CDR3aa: CASRATGTTNEKLFF

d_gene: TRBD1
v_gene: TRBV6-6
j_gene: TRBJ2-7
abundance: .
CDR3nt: TGTGCCAGCAGTTACCCCAGACAGGGTACCGAGCAGTACTTC
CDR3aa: CASSYPRQGTEQYF

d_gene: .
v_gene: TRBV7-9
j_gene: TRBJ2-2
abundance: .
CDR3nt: TGTGCCAGCAGCTTCGACAGAGGCGGGGAGCTGTTTTTT
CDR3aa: CASSFDRGGELFF

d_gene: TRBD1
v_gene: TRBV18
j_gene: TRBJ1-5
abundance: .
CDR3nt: TGTGCCAGCTCACCGGAGGGGGCGGGCAATCAGCCCCAGCATTTT
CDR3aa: CASSPEGAGNQPQHF

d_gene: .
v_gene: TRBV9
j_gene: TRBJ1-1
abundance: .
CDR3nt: TGTGCCAGCAGCGTAGCGTCGGGGAGCGGGAAAGCTTTCTTT
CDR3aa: CASSVASGSGKAFF

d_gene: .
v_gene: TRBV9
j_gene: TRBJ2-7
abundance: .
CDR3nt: TGTGCCAGCAGCTCGGGACTCAGGATCTACGAGCAGTACTTC
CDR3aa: CASSSGLRIYEQYF

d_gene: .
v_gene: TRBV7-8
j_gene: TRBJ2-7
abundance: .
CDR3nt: TGTGCCAGCAGCTTAGAAGGCGGGCTCCGGGGGTGGTACGAGCAGTACTTC
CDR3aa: CASSLEGGLRGWYEQYF

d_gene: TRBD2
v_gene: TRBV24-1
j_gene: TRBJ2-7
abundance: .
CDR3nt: TGTGCCACCGGGGGGCCTAGCGGGGTAACCTACGAGCAGTACTTC
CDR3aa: CATGGPSGVTYEQYF

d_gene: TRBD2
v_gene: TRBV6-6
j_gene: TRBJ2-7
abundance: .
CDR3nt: TGTGCCAGCACTGGCGGGAGGGCCCTGTACGAGCAGTACTTC
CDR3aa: CASTGGRALYEQYF

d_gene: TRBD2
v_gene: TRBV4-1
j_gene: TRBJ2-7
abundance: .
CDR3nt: TGCGCCAGCAGCCAGCTAGCGGGAGGGGTGTCCTACGAGCAGTACTTC
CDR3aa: CASSQLAGGVSYEQYF

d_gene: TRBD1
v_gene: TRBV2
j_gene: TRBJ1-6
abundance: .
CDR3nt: TGTGCCAGCAGGGGGGGTCTGACAGGGGCGGACTCACCCCTCCACTTT
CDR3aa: CASRGGLTGADSPLHF

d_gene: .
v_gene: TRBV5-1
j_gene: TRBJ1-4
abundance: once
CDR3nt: TGCGCCAGCAGTCTGGGACAACGTGCAACTAATGAAAAACTGTTTTTT
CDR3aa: CASSLGQRATNEKLFF

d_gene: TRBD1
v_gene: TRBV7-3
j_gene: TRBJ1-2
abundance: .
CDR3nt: TGTGCCAGCAGCTTAACTTCAGGGGGAAACTATGGCTACACCTTC
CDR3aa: CASSLTSGGNYGYTF

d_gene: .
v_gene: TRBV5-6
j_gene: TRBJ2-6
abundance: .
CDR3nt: TGTGCCAGCAGCTTGCAGGATCTCTCTGGGGCCAACGTCCTGACTTTC
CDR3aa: CASSLQDLSGANVLTF

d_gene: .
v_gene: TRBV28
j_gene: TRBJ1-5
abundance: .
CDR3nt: TGTGCCAGCAGTTCCAGACGAGGTGCTTGGCCCCAGCATTTT
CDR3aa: CASSSRRGAWPQHF

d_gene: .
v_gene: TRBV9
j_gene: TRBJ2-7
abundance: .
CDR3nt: TGTGCCAGCAGCGTAGGTCTAGCAGCCGCCGACGAGCAGTACTTC
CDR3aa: CASSVGLAAADEQYF

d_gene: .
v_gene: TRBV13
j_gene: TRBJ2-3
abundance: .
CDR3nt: TGTGCCAGCAGCTTACAGTATACGCAGTATTTT
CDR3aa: CASSLQYTQYF

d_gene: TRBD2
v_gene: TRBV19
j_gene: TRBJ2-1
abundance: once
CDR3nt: TGTGCCAGTCGCCAGCGGGGGGGAACCGGTTCCTACAATGAGCAGTTCTTC
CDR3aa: CASRQRGGTGSYNEQFF

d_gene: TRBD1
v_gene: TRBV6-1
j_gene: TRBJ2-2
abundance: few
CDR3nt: TGTGCCAGCAGTGACCGCGGACAGGGGTCCGGGGAGCTGTTTTTT
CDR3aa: CASSDRGQGSGELFF

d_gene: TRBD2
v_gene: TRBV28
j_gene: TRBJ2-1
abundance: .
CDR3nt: TGTGCCAGCAGCCCTAGCGGGCTCTCCTACAATGAGCAGTTCTTC
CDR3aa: CASSPSGLSYNEQFF

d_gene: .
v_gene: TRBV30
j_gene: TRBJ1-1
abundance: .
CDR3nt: TGTGCCTGGAGTCCAAAGCGGGGGCTAAACACTGAAGCTTTCTTT
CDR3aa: CAWSPKRGLNTEAFF

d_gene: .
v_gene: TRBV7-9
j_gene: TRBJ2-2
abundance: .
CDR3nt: TGTGCCAGCAGCTTCGGACTGGAGAACACCGGGGAGCTGTTTTTT
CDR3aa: CASSFGLENTGELFF

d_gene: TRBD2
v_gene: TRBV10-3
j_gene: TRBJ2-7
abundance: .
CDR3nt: TGTGCCATCAGTGAGCCCAGCGGGGCCTCCTACGAGCAGTACTTC
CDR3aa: CAISEPSGASYEQYF

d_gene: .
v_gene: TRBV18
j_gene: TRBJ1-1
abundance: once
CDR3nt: TGTGCCAGCTCACCACCTCGAGGGGGGGTGGCTAACACTGAAGCTTTCTTT
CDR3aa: CASSPPRGGVANTEAFF

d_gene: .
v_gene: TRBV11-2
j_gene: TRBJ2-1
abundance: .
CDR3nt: TGTGCCAGCAGCACTCCAACGGGACTGCGTAATGAGCAGTTCTTC
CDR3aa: CASSTPTGLRNEQFF